The rows below give T cell receptor beta chains drawn from one sample of a study of blood T cells in healthy people across ages. One entry per CDR3 protein, called by TCRdb with MiXCR from the 5' RACE reads. This table has 850,000 to 950,000 distinct CDR3 sequences, 29% appearing once. Sequenced sample: blood. All receptors come from a woman over 75 in good health. Each CDR3 is given with its conserved first and last residue. D genes are given only for firm matches. Expanded clones are given a class, and other clones once, few, many or no size at all.

J,D,size,length,V,CDR3,DNA
TRBJ1-2,TRBD1,.,16,TRBV7-2,CASNLAGSGGSSSYTF,TGTGCCAGCAACTTAGCGGGGTCAGGGGGTTCGAGCAGCTACACCTTC
TRBJ2-7,TRBD1,many,15,TRBV11-2,CASSDLRTGKGEQYF,TGTGCCAGCAGCGACCTAAGGACAGGGAAGGGCGAGCAGTACTTC
TRBJ2-3,.,many,16,TRBV7-2,CASSLVGGVTTDTQYF,TGTGCCAGCAGCTTAGTAGGGGGTGTCACCACAGATACGCAGTATTTT
TRBJ1-6,.,many,13,TRBV15,CATGKGRNSPLHF,TGTGCCACCGGGAAGGGGAGGAATTCACCCCTCCACTTT
TRBJ2-1,TRBD2,.,21,TRBV6-1,CASSESFGLAGGLGSYNEQFF,TGTGCCAGCAGTGAATCTTTTGGACTAGCGGGGGGGTTAGGCTCCTACAATGAGCAGTTCTTC
TRBJ1-4,.,.,13,TRBV2,CARAAGPNEKLFF,TGTGCCAGGGCGGCCGGACCTAATGAAAAACTGTTTTTT
TRBJ1-5,.,many,15,TRBV7-2,CASSLGWVGTQPQHF,TGTGCCAGCAGCTTAGGGTGGGTAGGGACTCAGCCCCAGCATTTT
TRBJ2-5,.,.,11,TRBV3-1,CASRNGYVQYF,TGTGCCAGCAGAAACGGCTACGTGCAGTACTTC
TRBJ1-2,TRBD1,.,17,TRBV12-3/TRBV12-4,CASSFFGGAGTGYGYTF,TGTGCCAGCAGTTTTTTTGGGGGAGCCGGGACAGGCTATGGCTACACCTTC
TRBJ1-1,TRBD1,.,14,TRBV29-1,CSARDRASNTEAFF,TGCAGCGCCCGAGACAGGGCTTCGAACACTGAAGCTTTCTTT
TRBJ2-3,TRBD2,.,15,TRBV2,CASRPGLAGADTQYF,TGTGCCAGCAGGCCGGGACTAGCGGGAGCAGATACGCAGTATTTT
TRBJ1-1,.,.,12,TRBV30,CAWSGMNTEAFF,TGTGCCTGGAGTGGCATGAACACTGAAGCTTTCTTT
TRBJ2-6,.,many,15,TRBV9,CASSVGGRGANVLTF,TGTGCCAGCAGCGTTGGGGGGCGTGGGGCCAACGTCCTGACTTTC
TRBJ2-3,.,.,14,TRBV12-3/TRBV12-4,CADSLGMRTDAQYF,TGTGCAGATAGCCTAGGGATGAGAACAGATGCGCAATATTTT
TRBJ1-6,.,many,16,TRBV10-3,CAISESGSSYNSPLHF,TGTGCCATCAGTGAGTCTGGAAGCTCCTATAATTCACCCCTCCACTTT
TRBJ1-1,.,.,13,TRBV29-1,CSVEDLGGREAFF,TGCAGCGTTGAAGATCTGGGTGGGCGGGAAGCTTTCTTT
TRBJ1-1,.,few,12,TRBV7-2,CASSLDVTEAFF,TGTGCCAGCAGCTTAGACGTGACTGAAGCTTTCTTT
TRBJ2-6,.,many,14,TRBV29-1,CSVTGSSGANVLTF,TGCAGCGTTACAGGGTCTTCTGGGGCCAACGTCCTGACTTTC
TRBJ2-1,.,.,16,TRBV3-1,CASSQADRGGGNEQFF,TGTGCCAGCAGCCAAGCGGATAGGGGAGGGGGCAATGAGCAGTTCTTC
TRBJ1-5,.,many,15,TRBV20-1,CSARANQGSNQPQHF,TGCAGTGCTAGAGCCAATCAGGGTTCCAATCAGCCCCAGCATTTT
TRBJ1-5,TRBD1,few,16,TRBV24-1,CATSETGQGSNQPQHF,TGTGCCACCAGTGAGACTGGACAGGGAAGCAATCAGCCCCAGCATTTT
TRBJ2-2,.,few,15,TRBV7-8,CASSFIGPYTGELFF,TGTGCCAGCAGCTTCATCGGGCCCTACACCGGGGAGCTGTTTTTT
TRBJ2-5,.,.,15,TRBV7-9,CASSSITDALETQYF,TGTGCCAGCAGCTCCATAACGGATGCTCTGGAGACCCAGTACTTC
TRBJ1-1,.,.,15,TRBV4-1,CASSRGSQGYAEAFF,TGCGCCAGCAGCCGGGGGTCTCAGGGTTACGCTGAAGCTTTCTTT
TRBJ1-6,.,many,17,TRBV7-2,CASSFDSTGSYNSPLHF,TGTGCCAGCAGCTTCGACAGCACCGGATCCTATAATTCACCCCTCCACTTT
TRBJ2-1,TRBD2,few,17,TRBV27,CASSSTLIAGGRNEQFF,TGTGCCAGCAGTTCGACTCTCATAGCGGGGGGGCGTAATGAGCAGTTCTTC
TRBJ2-5,.,.,14,TRBV7-7,CASNPGSSGETQYF,TGTGCTAGCAACCCCGGGTCGTCGGGGGAGACCCAGTACTTC
TRBJ1-5,.,many,14,TRBV20-1,CSAGRGNSNQPQHF,TGCAGTGCCGGACGGGGAAATAGCAATCAGCCCCAGCATTTT
TRBJ1-1,.,many,12,TRBV20-1,CSARDPGPWAFF,TGCAGTGCTAGAGATCCGGGGCCCTGGGCTTTCTTT
TRBJ1-2,TRBD1,many,12,TRBV6-2/TRBV6-3,CASNDRVHGYTF,TGTGCCAGCAATGACAGGGTTCATGGCTACACCTTC
TRBJ1-2,.,once,13,TRBV20-1,CSALAQGAGGYTF,TGCAGTGCACTGGCGCAGGGCGCCGGTGGCTACACCTTC
TRBJ1-2,.,once,12,TRBV29-1,CSVERGNYGCTF,TGCAGCGTTGAAAGGGGTAACTATGGCTGCACCTTC
TRBJ2-3,TRBD2,.,14,TRBV30,CAWRGLALTDTQYF,TGTGCCTGGAGGGGACTAGCGCTCACAGATACGCAGTATTTT
TRBJ2-2,TRBD2,few,16,TRBV7-2,CASSSRSSGSTGELFF,TGTGCCAGCAGCTCACGGTCTAGCGGATCCACCGGGGAGCTGTTTTTT
TRBJ1-6,.,.,13,TRBV5-1,CASSLDGDSPLHF,TGCGCCAGCAGCTTGGACGGGGATTCACCCCTCCACTTT
TRBJ2-1,.,.,13,TRBV5-1,CASSLTSNNEQFF,TGCGCCAGCAGCTTGACTAGCAACAATGAGCAGTTCTTC
TRBJ1-4,TRBD1,.,15,TRBV4-3,CASSQKDRGREKLFF,TGCGCCAGCAGCCAAAAGGACAGGGGACGGGAAAAACTGTTTTTT
TRBJ2-5,.,few,13,TRBV18,CASFRDWAETQYF,TGTGCCAGCTTCAGAGACTGGGCGGAGACCCAGTACTTC